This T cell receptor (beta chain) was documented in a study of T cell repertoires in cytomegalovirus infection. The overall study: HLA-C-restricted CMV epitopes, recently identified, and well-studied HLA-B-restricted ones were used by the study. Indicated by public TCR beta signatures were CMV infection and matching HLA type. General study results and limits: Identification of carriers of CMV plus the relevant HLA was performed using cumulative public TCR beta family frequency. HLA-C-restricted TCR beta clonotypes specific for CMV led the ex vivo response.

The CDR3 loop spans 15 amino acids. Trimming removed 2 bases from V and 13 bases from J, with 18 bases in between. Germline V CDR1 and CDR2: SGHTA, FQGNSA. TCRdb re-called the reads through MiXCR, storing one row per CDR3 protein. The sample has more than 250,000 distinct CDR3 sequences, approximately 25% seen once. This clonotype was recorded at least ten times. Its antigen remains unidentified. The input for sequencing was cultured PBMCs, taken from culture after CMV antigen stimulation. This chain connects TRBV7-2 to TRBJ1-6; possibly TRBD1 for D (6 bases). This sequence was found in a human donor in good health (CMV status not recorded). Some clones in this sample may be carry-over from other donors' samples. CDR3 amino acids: CASSLLGGQKWPLHF. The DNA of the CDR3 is TGTGCCAGCAGCTTATTAGGGGGGCAAAAGTGGCCCCTCCACTTT.